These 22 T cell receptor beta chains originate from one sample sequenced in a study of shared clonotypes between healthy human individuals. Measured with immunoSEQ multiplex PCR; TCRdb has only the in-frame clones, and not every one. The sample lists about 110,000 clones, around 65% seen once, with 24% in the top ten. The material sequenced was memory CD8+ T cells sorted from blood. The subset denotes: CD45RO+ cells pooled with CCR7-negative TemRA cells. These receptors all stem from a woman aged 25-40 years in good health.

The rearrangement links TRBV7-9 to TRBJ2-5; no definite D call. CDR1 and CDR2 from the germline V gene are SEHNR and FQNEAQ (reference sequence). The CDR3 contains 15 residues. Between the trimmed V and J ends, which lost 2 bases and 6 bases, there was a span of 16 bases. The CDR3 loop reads CASSLLDAGLKTQYF. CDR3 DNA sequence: TGTGCCAGCAGCTTACTAGATGCCGGGCTAAAGACCCAGTACTTC.

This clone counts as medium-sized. CDR3: CASSMWGPQPQHF. The DNA for the CDR3 is TGTGCCAGTAGTATGTGGGGACCTCAGCCCCAGCATTTT. The V gene is TRBV19, the J gene TRBJ1-5; tentative D call: TRBD1 (5 bases). The CDR3 has 13 residues. Germline-derived CDR1 and CDR2 are LNHDA and SQIVND (reference sequence). Trimming took off 3 bases at V and 6 bases at J, with 9 bases between the two ends.

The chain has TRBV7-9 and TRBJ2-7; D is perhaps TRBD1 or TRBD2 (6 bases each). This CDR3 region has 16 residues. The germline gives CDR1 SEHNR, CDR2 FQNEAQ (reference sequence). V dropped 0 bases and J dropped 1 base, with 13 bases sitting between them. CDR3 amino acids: CASSLATGGRSYEQYF. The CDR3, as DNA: TGTGCCAGCAGCTTAGCGACCGGGGGCCGATCCTACGAGCAGTACTTC.

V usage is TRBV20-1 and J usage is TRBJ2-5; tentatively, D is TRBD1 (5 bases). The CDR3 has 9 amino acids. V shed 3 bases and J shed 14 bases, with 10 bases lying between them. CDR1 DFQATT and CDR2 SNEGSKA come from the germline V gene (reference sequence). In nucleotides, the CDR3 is TGCAGTGCTAGCCCCAGGGTTTACTTC. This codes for CSASPRVYF.

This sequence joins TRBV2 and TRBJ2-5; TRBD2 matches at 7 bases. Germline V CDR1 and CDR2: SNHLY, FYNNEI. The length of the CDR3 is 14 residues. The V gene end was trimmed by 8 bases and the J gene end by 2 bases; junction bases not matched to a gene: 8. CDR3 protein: CASASGTIQETQYF. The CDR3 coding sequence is TGTGCCAGCGCCTCCGGGACTATTCAAGAGACCCAGTACTTC. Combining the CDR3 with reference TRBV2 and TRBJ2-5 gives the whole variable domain EPEVTQTPSHQVTQMGQEVILRCVPISNHLYFYWYRQILGQKVEFLVSFYNNEISEKSEIFDDQFSVERPDGSNFTLKIRSTKLEDSAMYFCASASGTIQETQYFGPGTRLLVL.

This chain's CDR3 is CASSSDQGSAYEQYF. The CDR3 DNA sequence: TGTGCCAGCAGCTCCGATCAGGGGAGTGCCTACGAGCAGTACTTC. The chain couples TRBV28 to TRBJ2-7, with D possibly being TRBD1 (6 bases). This CDR3 contains 15 residues. The V end was cut by 6 bases, the J end by 2 bases, with 17 bases between. The germline CDR1 and CDR2 sequences are MDHEN and SYDVKM.

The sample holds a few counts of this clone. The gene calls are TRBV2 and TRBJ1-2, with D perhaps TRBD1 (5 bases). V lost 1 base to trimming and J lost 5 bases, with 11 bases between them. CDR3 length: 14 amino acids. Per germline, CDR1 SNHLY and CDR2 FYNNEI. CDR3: CASSEDAGRYGYTF. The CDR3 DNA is TGTGCCAGCAGTGAAGACGCAGGGAGGTATGGCTACACCTTC.

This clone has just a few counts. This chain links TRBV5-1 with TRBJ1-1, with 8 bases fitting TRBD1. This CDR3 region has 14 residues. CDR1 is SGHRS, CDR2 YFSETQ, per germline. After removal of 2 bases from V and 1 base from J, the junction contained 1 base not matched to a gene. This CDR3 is CASSFQGANTEAFF. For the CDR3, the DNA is TGCGCCAGCAGCTTCCAGGGGGCGAACACTGAAGCTTTCTTT.

The CDR3 DNA sequence: TGTGCCAGCAGTGTAATCTGGGTTAATCAGCCCCAGCATTTT. Residues: CASSVIWVNQPQHF. The chain employs TRBV6-1 and TRBJ1-5; D remains ambiguous. The CDR3 extends over 14 amino acids. The germline V and J ends were trimmed by 4 bases and 4 bases, with 11 bases remaining between them. Germline values: CDR1 MNHNS, CDR2 SASEGT.

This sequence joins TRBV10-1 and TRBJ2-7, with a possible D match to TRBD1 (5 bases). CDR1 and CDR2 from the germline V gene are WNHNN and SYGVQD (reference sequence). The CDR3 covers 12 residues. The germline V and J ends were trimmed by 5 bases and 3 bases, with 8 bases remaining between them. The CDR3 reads CASSTTGYEQYF. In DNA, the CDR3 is TGCGCCAGCAGTACCACAGGCTACGAGCAGTACTTC.

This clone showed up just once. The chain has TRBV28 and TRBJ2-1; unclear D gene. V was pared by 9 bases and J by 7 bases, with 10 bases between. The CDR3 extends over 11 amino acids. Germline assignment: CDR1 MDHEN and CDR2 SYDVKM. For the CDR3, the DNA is TGTGCCAGTTGTAGGATGAATGAGCAGTTCTTC. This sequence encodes CASCRMNEQFF.

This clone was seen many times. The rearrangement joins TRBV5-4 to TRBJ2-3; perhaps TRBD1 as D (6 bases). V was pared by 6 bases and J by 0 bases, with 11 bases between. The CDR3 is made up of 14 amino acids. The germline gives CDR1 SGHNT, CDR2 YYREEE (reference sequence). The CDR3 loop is CASNPDRSTDTQYF. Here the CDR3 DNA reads TGTGCCAGCAACCCAGACAGGAGCACAGATACGCAGTATTTT.

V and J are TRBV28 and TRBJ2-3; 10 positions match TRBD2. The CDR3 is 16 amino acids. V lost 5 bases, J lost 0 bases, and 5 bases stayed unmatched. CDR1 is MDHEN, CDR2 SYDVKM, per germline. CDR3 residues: CASSLLAGASTDTQYF. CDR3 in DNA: TGTGCCAGCAGTCTGCTAGCGGGAGCTAGCACAGATACGCAGTATTTT.

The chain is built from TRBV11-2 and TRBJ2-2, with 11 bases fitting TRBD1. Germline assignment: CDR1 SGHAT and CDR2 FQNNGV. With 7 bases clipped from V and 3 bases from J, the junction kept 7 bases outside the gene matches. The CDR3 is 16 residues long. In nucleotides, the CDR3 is TGTGCCAGCACCGGCGGGACAGGGGGGCACACCGGGGAGCTGTTTTTT. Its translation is CASTGGTGGHTGELFF.

CDR3 coding DNA: TGTGCCAGCAGCTCTACGGCCTATTCACCCCTCCACTTT. It codes for CASSSTAYSPLHF. The chain couples TRBV16 to TRBJ1-6, with D unclear. The CDR3 loop spans 13 amino acids. Germline V gene sequence: CDR1 KGHSY, CDR2 FQNENV. V lost 5 bases to trimming and J lost 8 bases, with 10 bases between them.

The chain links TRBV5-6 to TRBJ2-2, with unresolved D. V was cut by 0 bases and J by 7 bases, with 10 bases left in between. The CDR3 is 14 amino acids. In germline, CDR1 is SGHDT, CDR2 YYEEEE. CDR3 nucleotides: TGTGCCAGCAGCTTGGCCATGGTAGGCGGGGAGCTGTTTTTT. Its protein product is CASSLAMVGGELFF.

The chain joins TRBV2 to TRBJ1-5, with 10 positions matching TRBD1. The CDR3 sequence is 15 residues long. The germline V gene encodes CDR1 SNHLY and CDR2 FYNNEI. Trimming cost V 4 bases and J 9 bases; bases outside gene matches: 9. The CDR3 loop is CASSAEGQGQSPQHF. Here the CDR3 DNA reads TGTGCCAGCAGTGCAGAGGGACAGGGGCAATCGCCCCAGCATTTT.

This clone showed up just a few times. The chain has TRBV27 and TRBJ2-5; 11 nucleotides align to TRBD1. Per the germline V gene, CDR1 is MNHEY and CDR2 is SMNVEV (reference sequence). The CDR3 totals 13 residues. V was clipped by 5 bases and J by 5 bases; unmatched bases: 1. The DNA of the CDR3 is TGTGCCAGCAGTGGACAGGGGGCGGAGACCCAGTACTTC. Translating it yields CASSGQGAETQYF.

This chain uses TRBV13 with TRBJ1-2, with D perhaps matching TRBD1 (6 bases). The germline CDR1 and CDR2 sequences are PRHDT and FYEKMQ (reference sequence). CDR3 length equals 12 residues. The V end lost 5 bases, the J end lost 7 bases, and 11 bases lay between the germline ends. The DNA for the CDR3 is TGTGCCAGCAGCCCAGGGGAGGGTGGCTACACCTTC. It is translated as CASSPGEGGYTF.

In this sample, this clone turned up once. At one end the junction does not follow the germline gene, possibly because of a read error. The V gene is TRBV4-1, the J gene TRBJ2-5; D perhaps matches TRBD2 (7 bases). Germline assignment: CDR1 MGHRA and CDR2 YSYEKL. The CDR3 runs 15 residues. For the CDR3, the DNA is TGTGCCAGCAGCCGCAGGGGAGGGGGCCAAGAGACCCAGTACTTC. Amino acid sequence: CASSRRGGGQETQYF.

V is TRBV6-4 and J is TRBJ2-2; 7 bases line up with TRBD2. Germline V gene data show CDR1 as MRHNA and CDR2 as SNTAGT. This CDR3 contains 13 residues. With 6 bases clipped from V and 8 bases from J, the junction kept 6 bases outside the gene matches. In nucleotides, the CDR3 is TGTGCCAGCAGCGGGAGGTCGGCTGGGGAGCTGTTTTTT. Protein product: CASSGRSAGELFF.

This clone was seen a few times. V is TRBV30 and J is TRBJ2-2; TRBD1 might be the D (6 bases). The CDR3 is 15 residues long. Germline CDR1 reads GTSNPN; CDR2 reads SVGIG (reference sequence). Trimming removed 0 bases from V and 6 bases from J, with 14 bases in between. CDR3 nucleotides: TGTGCCTGGAGTGTACCGGACAGTCAAGCCGGGGAGCTGTTTTTT. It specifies CAWSVPDSQAGELFF.